The 29 T cell receptor beta chains below were found in one sample sequenced in a study of OX40 agonist ivuxolimab in advanced cancers. The library was built by means of the immunoSEQ multiplex PCR assay. In TCRdb, the immuneACCESS table is reduced to in-frame sequences with V and J assigned. These tables do not hold every clone; where another copy was compared, an unresolved V gene accounts for under half, and the others remain unexplained. Here the sample has some 81,000 clones; almost 85% occur a single time. The ten biggest clones cover about 0.6% of the sample. The material was CD4+ or CD8+ T cells sorted from blood, obtained in a trial of the OX40 agonist ivuxolimab. The receptors shown here come from an adult with an advanced solid tumor such as melanoma, head and neck, liver or kidney cancer.

A single count supports this clone. The chain couples TRBV29-1 to TRBJ1-1; D is unclear. The CDR3 runs to 11 residues. Trimming stripped 4 bases from V and 8 bases from J, with 11 bases between. Germline V gene lookup returns CDR1 SQVTM and CDR2 ANQGSEA. The CDR3 DNA reads as TGCAGCGTTGTGGGCCGCCTCGAAGCTTTCTTT. Amino acid sequence: CSVVGRLEAFF. Together with reference TRBV29-1 and TRBJ1-1, the CDR3 gives the full variable domain: SAVISQKPSRDICQRGTSLTIQCQVDSQVTMMFWYRQQPGQSLTLIATANQGSEATYESGFVIDKFPISRPNLTFSTLTVSNMSPEDSSIYLCSVVGRLEAFFGQGTRLTVV.

The chain links TRBV19 to TRBJ1-1, with D unresolved. Trimming took 5 bases from V and 4 from J, leaving 14 bases between them. This CDR3 has 14 amino acids. CDR1 and CDR2 (germline): LNHDA, SQIVND (reference sequence). The CDR3 nucleotides are TGTGCCAGTAGTGGAGACGGTTGGGGCACTGAAGCTTTCTTT. Translating it yields CASSGDGWGTEAFF. The variable domain in full, completed from reference TRBV19 and TRBJ1-1, reads DGGITQSPKYLFRKEGQNVTLSCEQNLNHDAMYWYRQDPGQGLRLIYYSQIVNDFQKGDIAEGYSVSREKKESFPLTVTSAQKNPTAFYLCASSGDGWGTEAFFGQGTRLTVV.

The chain joins TRBV18 to TRBJ1-1; D unclear. The CDR3 loop spans 16 amino acids. The V end lost 4 bases, the J end lost 6 bases, and 21 bases lay between the germline ends. Germline V gene data show CDR1 as KGHSH and CDR2 as LQKENI. Here the CDR3 reads CASSQLTSPSGSEAFF. The CDR3 DNA reads as TGTGCCAGCTCACAACTCACCTCGCCTTCGGGGTCTGAAGCTTTCTTT.

This clone was picked up a small number of times. The genes are TRBV7-3 and TRBJ2-5, with D perhaps TRBD1 or TRBD2 (6 bases each). Germline CDR1 reads SGHTA; CDR2 reads FQGTGA. Trimming stripped 1 base from V and 1 base from J, with 13 bases between. The CDR3 runs 16 residues. This CDR3 reads CASSLKGGDFQETQYF. CDR3 DNA: TGTGCCAGCAGCTTAAAGGGGGGAGACTTCCAAGAGACCCAGTACTTC.

The chain is built from TRBV21-1 and TRBJ1-5; the table's D call TRBD1 went unverified against the DNA. TRBV21-1 counts as a pseudogene. The CDR3 runs 17 residues. CDR3 sequence reads: CASSGLRKGHRDQPQHF. DNA for the CDR3: TGTGCCAGCAGCGGGCTGCGGAAGGGGCATCGGGATCAGCCCCAGCATTTT.

The V gene is TRBV4-3, the J gene TRBJ2-3, with D tentatively TRBD2 (7 bases). Germline CDR1 is LGHNA and CDR2 is YSLEER. The length of the CDR3 is 17 residues. Trimming removed 0 bases at V and 3 bases at J, with 16 bases between. The DNA for the CDR3 is TGCGCCAGCAGCCAAGAGTGGAGGGGGGGTAAAACAGATACGCAGTATTTT. Translated: CASSQEWRGGKTDTQYF.

The chain is built from TRBV10-3 and TRBJ2-5; perhaps D is TRBD1 or TRBD2 (5 bases each). The V gene's germline CDR1 is ENHRY and CDR2 SYGVKD. V was shortened by 3 bases and J by 2 bases, with 16 bases between the two germline ends. CDR3 size: 16 residues. Here the CDR3 DNA reads TGTGCCATCAGTGAACCCCCGGGACGGACTCAAGAGACCCAGTACTTC. Protein sequence: CAISEPPGRTQETQYF.

This clone has just one count. J is TRBJ1-4 and V is TRBV6-1; D is uncertain. There are 15 residues in the CDR3. From germline, CDR1 is MNHNS and CDR2 SASEGT. Deletions cut 2 bases from V and 15 bases from J, with 22 bases between. This chain's CDR3 is CASSELDGVLSSLFF. The CDR3, as DNA: TGTGCCAGCAGTGAACTGGACGGAGTATTGTCCTCCTTGTTTTTT.

This rearrangement joins TRBV2 to TRBJ2-1; TRBD2 matches at 8 bases. CDR3 length equals 15 residues. J gave up 8 bases and V 4 bases, and 10 bases lay outside the gene matches. Germline V lookup: CDR1 SNHLY, CDR2 FYNNEI. The CDR3 DNA is TGTGCCAGCAGTGGGGAGGGACTAGGGGTTCATGAGCAGTTCTTC. Amino acid sequence: CASSGEGLGVHEQFF.

The V and J genes are TRBV4-3 and TRBJ1-6; D is possibly TRBD1 (5 bases). Germline CDR1 reads LGHNA; CDR2 reads YSLEER. The CDR3 extends over 21 amino acids. V gave up 0 bases and J gave up 0 bases, with 21 bases separating them. The chain's CDR3 is CASSQDGGVYHESSYNSPLHF. In nucleotides, the CDR3 is TGCGCCAGCAGCCAAGATGGAGGGGTTTATCACGAAAGCTCCTATAATTCACCCCTCCACTTT.

This chain joins TRBV19 and TRBJ2-2; no firm D call. Germline assignment: CDR1 LNHDA and CDR2 SQIVND (reference sequence). Trimming left V 6 bases short and J 6 bases short, with 11 bases between. This CDR3 comprises 13 residues. In nucleotides, the CDR3 is TGTGCCAGTAGCTCTTCGGGCCCCGGGGAGCTGTTTTTT. Protein product: CASSSSGPGELFF.

The gene calls are TRBV4-3 and TRBJ2-3, with 9 positions matching TRBD2. With 1 base clipped from V and 3 bases from J, the junction kept 8 bases outside the gene matches. Germline CDR1 reads LGHNA; CDR2 reads YSLEER. This CDR3 spans 17 amino acids. The CDR3 coding sequence is TGCGCCAGCAGCCAAGCCCCGGACAGCGGGGGGACAGATACGCAGTATTTT. It encodes CASSQAPDSGGTDTQYF.

The rearrangement uses TRBV27 and TRBJ2-5; the D is unclear. Germline V gene lookup returns CDR1 MNHEY and CDR2 SMNVEV (reference sequence). The V gene lost 2 bases and the J gene lost 1 base, with 14 bases spanning the gap. This CDR3 region has 16 residues. In nucleotides, the CDR3 is TGTGCCAGCAGTTTAGGAACTTTTGGGCCCCAAGAGACCCAGTACTTC. The encoded protein is CASSLGTFGPQETQYF.

The chain joins TRBV19 to TRBJ2-2; maybe TRBD1 (5 bases). Trimming shortened V by 6 bases and J by 2 bases, and 16 bases separated the two germline ends. The length of the CDR3 is 16 residues. CDR1 is LNHDA, CDR2 SQIVND, per germline (reference sequence). The CDR3 nucleotides are TGTGCCAGTAGGGTGAACAGGCCTATAAACACCGGGGAGCTGTTTTTT. This sequence encodes CASRVNRPINTGELFF.

The chain combines TRBV19 with TRBJ2-1; TRBD2 aligns across 10 bases. V lost 3 bases and J lost 4; bases outside the gene matches: 3. Germline CDR1 is LNHDA and CDR2 is SQIVND (reference sequence). The CDR3 covers 15 residues. The CDR3, as DNA: TGTGCCAGTAGTATCACAGCGGGGGGGTACAATGAGCAGTTCTTC. Amino acids: CASSITAGGYNEQFF.

The rearrangement links TRBV6-5 to TRBJ1-5, with 7 bases identical to TRBD1. The CDR3 runs to 14 residues. The J segment lost 2 bases and the V segment lost 6 bases, leaving 4 bases of the junction unmatched. Germline CDR1 MNHEY, CDR2 SVGAGI. This CDR3 reads CASRQGVGNQPQHF. DNA of the CDR3: TGTGCCAGCAGGCAGGGGGTTGGCAATCAGCCCCAGCATTTT.

This clone was detected once. The chain has TRBV6-1 and TRBJ2-1; D is unresolved. Trimming took off 2 bases at V and 5 bases at J, with 7 bases between the two ends. The CDR3 runs 13 residues. Germline V gene lookup returns CDR1 MNHNS and CDR2 SASEGT. CDR3 DNA sequence: TGTGCCAGCAGTGAATATCAGGACAATGAGCAGTTCTTC. This sequence encodes CASSEYQDNEQFF.

The rearrangement joins TRBV11-2 to TRBJ2-5, with D unclear. V lost 6 bases, J lost 2 bases, and 7 bases lay in between. Germline V gene data show CDR1 as SGHAT and CDR2 as FQNNGV. The CDR3 sequence is 12 residues long. The CDR3 DNA follows: TGTGCCAGCAGTGCTCCTCAAGAGACCCAGTACTTC. It yields the protein CASSAPQETQYF.

This chain uses TRBV5-1 with TRBJ2-2, with 8 nucleotides matching TRBD2. Germline CDR1 reads SGHRS; CDR2 reads YFSETQ. Trimming at V came to 5 bases and at J to 1 base, leaving 4 bases not matched to a gene. The CDR3 runs 15 residues. The CDR3, as DNA: TGCGCCAGCAGAGGCGGGGGGCGGAACACCGGGGAGCTGTTTTTT. The encoded protein is CASRGGGRNTGELFF.

The chain has TRBV27 and TRBJ1-2, with 7 bases identical to TRBD1. CDR3 length: 15 residues. The V segment lost 3 bases and the J segment 4 bases; nucleotides outside the gene matches: 8. In germline, CDR1 is MNHEY, CDR2 SMNVEV (reference sequence). CDR3 DNA sequence: TGTGCCAGCAGTTTCACAGGGGCGCTTTCCTATGGCTACACCTTC. Protein sequence: CASSFTGALSYGYTF.

The rearrangement joins TRBV18 to TRBJ1-1, with D tentatively TRBD1 (5 bases). V shed 3 bases and J shed 5 bases, with 25 bases lying between them. The CDR3 runs 18 residues. Germline assignment: CDR1 KGHSH and CDR2 LQKENI. The CDR3: CASSPRGLSYGKGTEAFF. CDR3 in DNA: TGTGCCAGCTCACCTCGCGGGCTGTCGTACGGAAAGGGGACTGAAGCTTTCTTT.

The genes are TRBV2 and TRBJ1-1, with 10 bases that match TRBD1. J lost 4 bases, V lost 6 bases, and 11 bases had no gene match. Germline V gives CDR1 SNHLY, CDR2 FYNNEI. CDR3 length: 16 amino acids. CDR3 sequence (DNA): TGTGCCAGCAGCGTCCCGGGACAGGGGATGGGCACTGAAGCTTTCTTT. This codes for CASSVPGQGMGTEAFF.

The rearrangement joins TRBV5-4 to TRBJ1-4, with a weak D call TRBD1 (5 bases). The ends were cut back, 0 bases at V and 6 bases at J, with 9 bases in the middle. Per the germline V gene, CDR1 is SGHNT and CDR2 is YYREEE (reference sequence). The CDR3 runs to 14 residues. The CDR3 DNA reads as TGTGCCAGCAGCTTGGATTGGGGGGATGAAAAACTGTTTTTT. This encodes CASSLDWGDEKLFF.

The chain combines TRBV11-1 with TRBJ1-2; no clear D gene. V was shortened by 1 base and J by 8 bases, with 11 bases between the two germline ends. Germline V gene lookup returns CDR1 SGHAT and CDR2 FQDESV (reference sequence). The CDR3 totals 13 residues. The DNA of the CDR3 is TGTGCCAGCAGCTTAGACACGGCGAGCGGCTACACCTTC. This encodes CASSLDTASGYTF.

This clone was seen just once. The chain uses TRBV7-9 and TRBJ2-7; TRBD2 aligns across 7 bases. V shed 5 bases and J 6 bases; nucleotides not matched to a gene: 16. Germline assignment: CDR1 SEHNR and CDR2 FQNEAQ (reference sequence). This CDR3 comprises 16 residues. The CDR3 protein is CASSLVEGGFKIEQYF. In DNA, the CDR3 is TGTGCCAGCAGCCTCGTAGAGGGAGGGTTTAAAATCGAGCAGTACTTC.

The chain recombines TRBV7-2 with TRBJ1-3; D may be TRBD1 (5 bases). Germline CDR1 SGHTA, CDR2 FQGNSA. The length of the CDR3 is 15 residues. Trimming took 6 bases from V and 10 from J, leaving 22 bases between them. CDR3 nucleotides: TGTGCCAGCAGAGGACAAGGGACGGCTTTTGGGACCATATATTTT. Translation gives CASRGQGTAFGTIYF.

The rearrangement links TRBV6-1 to TRBJ2-1; D might be TRBD1 (7 bases). V dropped 6 bases and J dropped 5 bases, with 17 bases sitting between them. The CDR3 runs to 15 residues. Germline values: CDR1 MNHNS, CDR2 SASEGT. Here the CDR3 DNA reads TGTGCCAGCAGGGCAGACAGGGAGGCTCACAATGAGCAGTTCTTC. Protein sequence: CASRADREAHNEQFF.

The genes are TRBV6-1 and TRBJ2-7; D is unclear. This CDR3 has 14 residues. The V gene's germline CDR1 is MNHNS and CDR2 SASEGT. With 1 base removed from V and 2 bases from J, the gap between germline ends came to 9 bases. CDR3 DNA sequence: TGTGCCAGCAGTGAAGAAGGACCCACCTACGAGCAGTACTTC. This codes for CASSEEGPTYEQYF.

The genes are TRBV5-6 and TRBJ2-1; the match to TRBD2 covers 12 bases. Losses at the gene ends were 0 bases for V and 3 bases for J; bases not matched to a gene: 4. The germline V gene encodes CDR1 SGHDT and CDR2 YYEEEE. The CDR3 consists of 17 residues. The CDR3 here is CASSLGLAGVGYNEQFF. The CDR3 DNA follows: TGTGCCAGCAGCTTGGGACTAGCGGGGGTGGGCTACAATGAGCAGTTCTTC.